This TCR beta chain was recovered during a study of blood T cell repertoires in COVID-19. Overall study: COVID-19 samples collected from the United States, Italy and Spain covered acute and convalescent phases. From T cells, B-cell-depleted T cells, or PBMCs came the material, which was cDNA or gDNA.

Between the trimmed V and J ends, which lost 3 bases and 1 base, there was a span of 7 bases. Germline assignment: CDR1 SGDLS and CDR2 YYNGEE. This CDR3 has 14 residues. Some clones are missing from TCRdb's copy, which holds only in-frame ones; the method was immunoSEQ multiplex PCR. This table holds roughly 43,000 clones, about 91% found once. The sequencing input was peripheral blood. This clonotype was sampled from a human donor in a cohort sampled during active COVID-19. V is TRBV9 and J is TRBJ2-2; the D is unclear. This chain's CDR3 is CASSGDWNTGELFF. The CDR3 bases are TGTGCCAGCAGCGGCGATTGGAACACCGGGGAGCTGTTTTTT. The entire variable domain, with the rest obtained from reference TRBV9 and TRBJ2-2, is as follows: DSGVTQTPKHLITATGQRVTLRCSPRSGDLSVYWYQQSLDQGLQFLIQYYNGEERAKGNILERFSAQQFPDLHSELNLSSLELGDSALYFCASSGDWNTGELFFGEGSRLTVL.